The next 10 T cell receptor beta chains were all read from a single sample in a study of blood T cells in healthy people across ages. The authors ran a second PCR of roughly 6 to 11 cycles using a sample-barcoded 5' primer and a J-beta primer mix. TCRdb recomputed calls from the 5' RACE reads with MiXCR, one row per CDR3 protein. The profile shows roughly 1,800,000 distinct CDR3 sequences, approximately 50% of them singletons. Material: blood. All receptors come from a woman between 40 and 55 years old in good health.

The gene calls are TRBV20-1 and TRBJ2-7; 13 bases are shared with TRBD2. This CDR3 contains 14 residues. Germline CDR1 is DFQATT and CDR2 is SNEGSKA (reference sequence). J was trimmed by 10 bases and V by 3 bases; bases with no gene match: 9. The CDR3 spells CSASLLAGGETQYF. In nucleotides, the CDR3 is TGCAGTGCTAGTTTACTAGCGGGGGGGGAAACCCAGTACTTC.

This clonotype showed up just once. CDR3 in amino acids: CASSAIAGGSTDTQYF. The CDR3 coding sequence is TGTGCCAGCAGCGCAATAGCGGGGGGAAGCACAGATACGCAGTATTTT. The chain couples TRBV7-2 to TRBJ2-3; 10 bases agree with TRBD2. V lost 5 bases to trimming and J lost 0 bases; unmatched junction nucleotides: 5. CDR3 length: 16 residues. Germline-derived CDR1 and CDR2 are SGHTA and FQGNSA.

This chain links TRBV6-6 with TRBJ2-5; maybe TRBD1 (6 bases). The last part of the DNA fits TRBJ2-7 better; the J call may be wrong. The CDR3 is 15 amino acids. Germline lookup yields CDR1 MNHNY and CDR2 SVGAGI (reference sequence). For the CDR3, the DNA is TGTGCCAGCACCGTAACAGGGATGTTAATCGACGAGCAGTACTTC. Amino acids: CASTVTGMLIDEQYF.

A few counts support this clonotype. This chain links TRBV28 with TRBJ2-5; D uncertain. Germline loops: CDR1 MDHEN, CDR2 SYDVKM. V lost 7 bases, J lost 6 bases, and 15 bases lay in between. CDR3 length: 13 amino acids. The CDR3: CASTLSGAKTQYF. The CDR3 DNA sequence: TGTGCCAGCACTCTCTCTGGCGCAAAGACCCAGTACTTC. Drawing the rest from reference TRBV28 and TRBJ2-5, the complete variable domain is DVKVTQSSRYLVKRTGEKVFLECVQDMDHENMFWYRQDPGLGLRLIYFSYDVKMKEKGDIPEGYSVSREKKERFSLILESASTNQTSMYLCASTLSGAKTQYFGPGTRLLVL.

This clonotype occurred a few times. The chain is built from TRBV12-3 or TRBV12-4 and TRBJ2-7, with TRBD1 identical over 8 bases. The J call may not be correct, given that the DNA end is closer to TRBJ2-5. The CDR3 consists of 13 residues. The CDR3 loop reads CASRPDREKTQYF. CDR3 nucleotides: TGTGCCAGCAGACCGGACAGGGAGAAGACCCAGTACTTC.

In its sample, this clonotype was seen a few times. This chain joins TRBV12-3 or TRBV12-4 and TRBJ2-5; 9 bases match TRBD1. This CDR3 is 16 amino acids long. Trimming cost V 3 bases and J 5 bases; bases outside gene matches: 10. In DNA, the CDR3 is TGTGCCAGCAGTTTGCAACCGGGACAGGGTTGGGAGACCCAGTACTTC. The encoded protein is CASSLQPGQGWETQYF.

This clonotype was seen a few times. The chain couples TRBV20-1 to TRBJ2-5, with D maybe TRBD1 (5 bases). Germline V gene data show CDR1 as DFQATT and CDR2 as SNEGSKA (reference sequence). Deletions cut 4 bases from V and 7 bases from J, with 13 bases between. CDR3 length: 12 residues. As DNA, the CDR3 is TGCAGTGCTACAGAACAAACAGGGACCCAGTACTTC. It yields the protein CSATEQTGTQYF.

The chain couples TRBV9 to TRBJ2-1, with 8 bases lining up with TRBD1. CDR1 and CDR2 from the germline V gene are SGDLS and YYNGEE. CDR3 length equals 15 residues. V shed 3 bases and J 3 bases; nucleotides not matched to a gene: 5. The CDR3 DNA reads TGTGCCAGCAGCGCGGTACAGGGGGACTACAATGAGCAGTTCTTC. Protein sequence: CASSAVQGDYNEQFF.

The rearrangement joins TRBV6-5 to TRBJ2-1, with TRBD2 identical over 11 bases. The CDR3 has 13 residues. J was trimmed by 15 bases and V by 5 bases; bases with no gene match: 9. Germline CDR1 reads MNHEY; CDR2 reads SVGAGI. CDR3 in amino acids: CASSPVAGGLGFF. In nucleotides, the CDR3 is TGTGCCAGCAGTCCAGTAGCGGGGGGGCTGGGGTTCTTC.

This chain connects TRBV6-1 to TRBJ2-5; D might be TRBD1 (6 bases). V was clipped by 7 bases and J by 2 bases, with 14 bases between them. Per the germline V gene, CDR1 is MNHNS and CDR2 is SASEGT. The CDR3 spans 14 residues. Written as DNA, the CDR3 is TGTGCCAGCACTTACGGGACACTTCAAGAGACCCAGTACTTC. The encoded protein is CASTYGTLQETQYF.